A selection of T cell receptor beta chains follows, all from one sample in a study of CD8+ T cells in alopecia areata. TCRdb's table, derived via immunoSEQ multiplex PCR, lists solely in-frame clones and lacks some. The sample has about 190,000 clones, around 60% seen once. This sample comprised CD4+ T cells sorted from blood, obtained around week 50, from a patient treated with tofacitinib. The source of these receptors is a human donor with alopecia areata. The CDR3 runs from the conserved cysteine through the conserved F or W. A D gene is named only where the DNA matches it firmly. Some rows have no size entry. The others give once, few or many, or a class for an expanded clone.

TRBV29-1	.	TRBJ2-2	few	CSVEGGTYTGELFF	TGCAGCGTTGAAGGAGGGACCTACACCGGGGAGCTGTTTTTT
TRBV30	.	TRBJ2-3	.	CAWSGAGATDTQYF	TGTGCCTGGAGTGGTGCGGGGGCCACAGATACGCAGTATTTT
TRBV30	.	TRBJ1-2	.	CAWSTQTENYGYTF	TGTGCCTGGAGTACACAGACAGAAAACTATGGCTACACCTTC
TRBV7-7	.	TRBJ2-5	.	CASSSAAGPQETQYF	TGTGCCAGCAGCTCAGCCGCCGGGCCCCAAGAGACCCAGTACTTC
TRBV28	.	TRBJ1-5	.	CASSLTRASRQPQHF	TGTGCCAGCAGTTTGACCAGGGCATCTCGACAGCCCCAGCATTTT
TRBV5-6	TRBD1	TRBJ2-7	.	CASSLLGRGPSYEQYF	TGTGCCAGCAGCTTACTCGGCAGGGGGCCGTCCTACGAGCAGTACTTC
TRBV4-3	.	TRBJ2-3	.	CASSQGHLASTDTQYF	TGCGCCAGCAGCCAAGGCCATTTGGCTAGCACAGATACGCAGTATTTT
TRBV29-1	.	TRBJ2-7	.	CSVEQGNEQYF	TGCAGCGTTGAACAGGGGAACGAGCAGTACTTC
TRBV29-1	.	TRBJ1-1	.	CSVADMNTEAFF	TGCAGCGTTGCAGACATGAACACTGAAGCTTTCTTT
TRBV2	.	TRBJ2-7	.	CASSEGMGEQYF	TGTGCCAGCAGTGAAGGAATGGGGGAGCAGTACTTC
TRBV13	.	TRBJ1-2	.	CASSSGQPNYGYTF	TGTGCCAGCAGCTCCGGACAACCGAACTATGGCTACACCTTC
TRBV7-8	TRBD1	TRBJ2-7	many	CASSFFETGADEQYF	TGTGCCAGCAGCTTCTTTGAGACAGGGGCAGACGAGCAGTACTTC
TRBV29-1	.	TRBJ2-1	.	CSVGQLWSYNEQFF	TGCAGCGTTGGGCAGCTCTGGTCCTACAATGAGCAGTTCTTC
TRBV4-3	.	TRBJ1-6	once	CASSQTVNNSPLHF	TGCGCCAGCAGCCAGACAGTTAATAATTCACCCCTCCACTTT
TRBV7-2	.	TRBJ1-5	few	CASSIRGNQPQHF	TGTGCCAGCAGTATCCGAGGGAACCAGCCCCAGCATTTT
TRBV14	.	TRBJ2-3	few	CASSHTDTQYF	TGTGCCAGCAGCCACACAGATACGCAGTATTTT
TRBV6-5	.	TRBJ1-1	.	CASSYSMRETEAFF	TGTGCCAGCAGTTACTCGATGAGGGAAACTGAAGCTTTCTTT
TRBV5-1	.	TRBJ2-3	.	CASSLPGSGTDTQYF	TGCGCCAGCAGCTTGCCCGGGAGCGGCACAGATACGCAGTATTTT
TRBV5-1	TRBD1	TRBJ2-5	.	CASSVGQGKETQYF	TGCGCCAGCAGTGTGGGACAGGGGAAAGAGACCCAGTACTTC
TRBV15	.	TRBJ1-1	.	CATSRGGVNTEAFF	TGTGCCACCAGCCGGGGCGGGGTGAACACTGAAGCTTTCTTT
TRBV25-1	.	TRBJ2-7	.	CASQGGPYEQYF	TGTGCATCACAGGGTGGGCCCTACGAGCAGTACTTC
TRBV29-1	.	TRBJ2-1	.	CSGLRESLVGEQFF	TGCAGCGGCCTCCGGGAATCGCTAGTTGGTGAGCAGTTCTTC
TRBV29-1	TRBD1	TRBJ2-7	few	CSVIRDRANTYEQYF	TGCAGCGTTATTAGGGACAGGGCAAATACCTACGAGCAGTACTTC
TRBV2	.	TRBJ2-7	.	CASKEEYEQYF	TGTGCCAGCAAAGAGGAGTACGAGCAGTACTTC
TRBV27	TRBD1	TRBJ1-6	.	CASSPDRVNSPLHF	TGTGCCAGCAGCCCGGACAGGGTTAACTCACCCCTCCACTTT
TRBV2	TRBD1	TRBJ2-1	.	CASRIDRDSPYEQFF	TGTGCCAGCAGGATTGACCGGGACAGTCCCTATGAGCAGTTCTTC
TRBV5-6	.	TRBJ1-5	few	CASSTHGQPQHF	TGTGCCAGCAGCACCCACGGTCAGCCCCAGCATTTT
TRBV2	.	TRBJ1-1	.	CASRYGGDGAFF	TGTGCCAGCCGTTACGGGGGCGACGGAGCTTTCTTT
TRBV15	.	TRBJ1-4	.	CATSIRRGEKLFF	TGTGCCACCAGCATAAGGAGAGGAGAAAAACTGTTTTTT
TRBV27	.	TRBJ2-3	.	CASSPSSTDTQYF	TGTGCCAGCAGTCCGTCTAGCACAGATACGCAGTATTTT
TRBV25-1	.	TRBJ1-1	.	CASSRLNTEAFF	TGTGCCAGCAGTAGGTTGAACACTGAAGCTTTCTTT
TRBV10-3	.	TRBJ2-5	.	CAISARGQETQYF	TGTGCCATCAGTGCCAGGGGTCAAGAGACCCAGTACTTC
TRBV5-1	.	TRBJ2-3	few	CASSLDLGADTQYF	TGCGCCAGCAGCCTCGACCTGGGTGCAGATACGCAGTATTTT
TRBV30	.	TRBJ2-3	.	CAWSRGLTDTQYF	TGTGCCTGGAGTCGCGGGCTCACAGATACGCAGTATTTT
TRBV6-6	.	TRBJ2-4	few	CASSLTTKSHIQYF	TGTGCCAGCAGCCTTACAACCAAGTCGCACATTCAGTACTTC
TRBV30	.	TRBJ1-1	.	CAWSVSIRKNTEAFF	TGTGCCTGGAGTGTATCTATAAGGAAGAACACTGAAGCTTTCTTT
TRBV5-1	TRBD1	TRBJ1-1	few	CASSLGLRQGYNTEAFF	TGCGCCAGCAGCTTGGGTTTGAGACAGGGATACAACACTGAAGCTTTCTTT
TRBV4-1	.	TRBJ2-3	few	CASSPPGDTDTQYF	TGCGCCAGCAGCCCTCCCGGGGACACAGATACGCAGTATTTT
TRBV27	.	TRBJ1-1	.	CASSRTRVRANTEAFF	TGTGCCAGCAGTAGAACCAGGGTTAGGGCGAACACTGAAGCTTTCTTT
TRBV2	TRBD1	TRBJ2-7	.	CASSSRTGDEQYF	TGTGCCAGCAGTTCACGGACAGGGGACGAGCAGTACTTC
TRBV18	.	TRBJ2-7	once	CASSPQSSSYEQYF	TGTGCCAGCTCACCACAAAGCAGCAGTTACGAGCAGTACTTC
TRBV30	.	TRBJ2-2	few	CAWRERPGAGELFF	TGTGCCTGGAGAGAGAGACCAGGGGCCGGGGAGCTGTTTTTT
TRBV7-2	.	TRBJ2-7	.	CASSLGTYEQYF	TGTGCCAGCAGCTTAGGGACGTACGAGCAGTACTTC
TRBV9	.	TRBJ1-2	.	CASSIPQGANYGYTF	TGTGCCAGCAGCATCCCCCAGGGAGCTAACTATGGCTACACCTTC
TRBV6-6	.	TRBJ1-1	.	CASSRGSNTEAFF	TGTGCCAGCAGCCGCGGATCGAACACTGAAGCTTTCTTT
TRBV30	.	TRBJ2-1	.	CAWSVKVGQFF	TGTGCCTGGAGTGTAAAGGTGGGGCAGTTCTTC